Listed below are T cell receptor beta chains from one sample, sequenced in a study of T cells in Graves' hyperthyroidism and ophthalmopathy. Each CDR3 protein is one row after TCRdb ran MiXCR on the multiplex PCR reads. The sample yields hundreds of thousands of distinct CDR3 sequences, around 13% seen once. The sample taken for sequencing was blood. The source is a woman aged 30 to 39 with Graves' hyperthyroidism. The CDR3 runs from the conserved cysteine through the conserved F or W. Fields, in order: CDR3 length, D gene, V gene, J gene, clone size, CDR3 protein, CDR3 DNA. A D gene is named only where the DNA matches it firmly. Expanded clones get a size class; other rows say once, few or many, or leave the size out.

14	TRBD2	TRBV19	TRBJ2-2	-	CASRTSGIDGELFF	TGTGCCAGTAGGACTAGCGGGATCGACGGGGAGCTGTTTTTT
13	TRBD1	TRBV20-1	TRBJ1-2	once	CSADKGQIYGYTF	TGCAGTGCCGATAAGGGACAGATCTATGGCTACACCTTC
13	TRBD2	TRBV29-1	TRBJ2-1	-	CSASGRGANEQFF	TGCAGCGCCAGCGGGAGGGGCGCCAATGAGCAGTTCTTC
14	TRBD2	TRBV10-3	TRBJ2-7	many	CAISEGTSGYEQYF	TGTGCCATCAGTGAGGGGACTAGCGGTTACGAGCAGTACTTC
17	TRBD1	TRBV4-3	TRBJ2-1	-	CASSQELGTGGRNEQFF	TGCGCCAGCAGCCAAGAGCTCGGGACAGGGGGACGTAATGAGCAGTTCTTC
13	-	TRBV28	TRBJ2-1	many	CASSLSGANEQFF	TGTGCCAGCAGTTTATCAGGAGCCAATGAGCAGTTCTTC
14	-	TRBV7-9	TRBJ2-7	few	CASSLASAPYEQYF	TGTGCCAGCAGCTTAGCGTCAGCTCCCTACGAGCAGTACTTC
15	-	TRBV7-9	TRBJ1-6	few	CASSTNTRGHSPLHF	TGTGCCAGCAGCACTAACACCAGGGGCCATTCACCCCTCCACTTT
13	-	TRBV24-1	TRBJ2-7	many	CATSDFKGHEQYF	TGTGCCACCAGTGATTTCAAGGGCCACGAGCAGTACTTC
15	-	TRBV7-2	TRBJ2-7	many	CASSQLTTWTYEQYF	TGTGCCAGCAGCCAATTGACAACTTGGACCTACGAGCAGTACTTC
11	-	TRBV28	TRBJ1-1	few	CASQGNTEAFF	TGTGCCAGCCAGGGTAACACTGAAGCTTTCTTT
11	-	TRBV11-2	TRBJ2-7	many	CASSSLLEQYF	TGTGCCAGCAGCTCCCTTCTCGAGCAGTACTTC